Included here is one T cell receptor beta chain sequence, with context. The target antigen is unknown. The data belong to a study of response to subunit inactivated influenza vaccine. One entry per CDR3 protein, called by TCRdb with MiXCR from the RT-PCR reads. The table has over 750,000 distinct CDR3 sequences, approximately 22% seen once. Trimming took 2 bases from V and 0 from J, leaving 5 bases between them. The CDR3 is made up of 15 amino acids. The germline V gene has CDR1 MNHEY and CDR2 SVGAGI. Study-level points and caveats: Every seasonal influenza vaccination brings in few new T cells, the authors suggested.

The chain recombines TRBV6-5 with TRBJ2-6; the D is unclear. The clonotype was recovered from a man between 50 and 59 years old who received an inactivated influenza vaccine. The sample here was PBMCs from blood, taken roughly 5 days after vaccination. The chain's CDR3 is CASSYVSSGANVLTF. CDR3 sequence (DNA): TGTGCCAGCAGTTACGTTAGCTCTGGGGCCAACGTCCTGACTTTC.